A selection of T cell receptor beta chains follows, all from one sample in a study of beta chain features in type 1 diabetes. The data were produced by immunoSEQ multiplex PCR, yet TCRdb's version contains in-frame clones alone and is incomplete. The repertoire holds about 300,000 clones, with 13% as singletons. Source material: naive CD4+ T cells from blood. The receptors shown here come from a woman aged 18-30 years with type 1 diabetes. Both conserved end residues are part of each CDR3. The D gene is left open where the match is weak. The listing skips clone size in some rows; elsewhere it reads once, few, many or a size class.

j_call: TRBJ2-7
d_call: TRBD2
v_call: TRBV6-6
clone_size: few
cdr3_aa: CASGGGTYEQYF
cdr3_nt: TGTGCCAGTGGGGGGGGAACCTACGAGCAGTACTTC

j_call: TRBJ1-2
d_call: TRBD1
v_call: TRBV10-3
clone_size: -
cdr3_aa: CAISDQDRSNYGYTF
cdr3_nt: TGTGCCATCAGTGACCAGGACAGGTCTAACTATGGCTACACCTTC

j_call: TRBJ2-7
d_call: -
v_call: TRBV29-1
clone_size: many
cdr3_aa: CSVQRAPYEQYF
cdr3_nt: TGCAGCGTGCAGCGTGCTCCCTACGAGCAGTACTTC

j_call: TRBJ2-7
d_call: TRBD1
v_call: TRBV5-1
clone_size: -
cdr3_aa: CASSRDRGFHEQYF
cdr3_nt: TGCGCCAGCAGCCGGGACAGGGGCTTCCACGAGCAGTACTTC

j_call: TRBJ2-3
d_call: TRBD2
v_call: TRBV6-6
clone_size: -
cdr3_aa: CASSSWLAGGDTQYF
cdr3_nt: TGTGCCAGCAGTTCTTGGCTAGCGGGAGGAGATACGCAGTATTTT

j_call: TRBJ2-4
d_call: TRBD2
v_call: TRBV9
clone_size: -
cdr3_aa: CASSVELAGGWGKNIQYF
cdr3_nt: TGTGCCAGCAGCGTAGAACTAGCGGGAGGATGGGGCAAAAACATTCAGTACTTC

j_call: TRBJ2-3
d_call: -
v_call: TRBV2
clone_size: -
cdr3_aa: CASRSTGYTDTQYF
cdr3_nt: TGTGCCAGCAGGTCCACGGGATACACAGATACGCAGTATTTT

j_call: TRBJ2-5
d_call: TRBD2
v_call: TRBV30
clone_size: -
cdr3_aa: CAWSGGLVAETQYF
cdr3_nt: TGTGCCTGGTCGGGGGGACTAGTGGCGGAGACCCAGTACTTC

j_call: TRBJ2-7
d_call: -
v_call: TRBV21-1
clone_size: -
cdr3_aa: CASSKGWGQAHYEQYF
cdr3_nt: TGTGCCAGCAGCAAAGGGTGGGGACAGGCCCACTACGAGCAGTACTTC

j_call: TRBJ1-1
d_call: TRBD1
v_call: TRBV6-5
clone_size: -
cdr3_aa: CASRLQGATEAFF
cdr3_nt: TGTGCCAGCAGACTACAGGGGGCCACTGAAGCTTTCTTT

j_call: TRBJ1-1
d_call: -
v_call: TRBV5-1
clone_size: -
cdr3_aa: CASRSRVNTEAFF
cdr3_nt: TGCGCCAGCAGGTCCCGTGTAAACACTGAAGCTTTCTTT

j_call: TRBJ2-3
d_call: TRBD2
v_call: TRBV14
clone_size: -
cdr3_aa: CASRMSSGSKDTQYF
cdr3_nt: TGTGCCAGCAGGATGTCTAGCGGGAGTAAAGATACGCAGTATTTT

j_call: TRBJ2-6
d_call: -
v_call: TRBV5-1
clone_size: few
cdr3_aa: CASSPDRAGANVLTF
cdr3_nt: TGCGCCAGCAGCCCGGACAGAGCTGGGGCCAACGTCCTGACTTTC

j_call: TRBJ2-1
d_call: -
v_call: TRBV30
clone_size: few
cdr3_aa: CLGVAVNEQFF
cdr3_nt: TGTCTCGGGGTAGCGGTTAATGAGCAGTTCTTC

j_call: TRBJ2-1
d_call: TRBD2
v_call: TRBV7-9
clone_size: -
cdr3_aa: CASSTRSSGLDEQFF
cdr3_nt: TGTGCCAGCAGCACCCGTTCTAGCGGGCTGGATGAGCAGTTCTTC

j_call: TRBJ1-6
d_call: -
v_call: TRBV30
clone_size: -
cdr3_aa: CAWSSLGASPLHF
cdr3_nt: TGTGCCTGGAGTTCCCTGGGGGCTTCACCCCTCCACTTT

j_call: TRBJ2-7
d_call: -
v_call: TRBV18
clone_size: few
cdr3_aa: CASSPQLGEQYF
cdr3_nt: TGTGCCAGCTCGCCCCAACTTGGCGAGCAGTACTTC

j_call: TRBJ1-5
d_call: -
v_call: TRBV30
clone_size: few
cdr3_aa: CAWSSRGLAPGRQPQHF
cdr3_nt: TGTGCCTGGAGTTCACGGGGTCTGGCGCCTGGAAGGCAGCCCCAGCATTTT

j_call: TRBJ2-3
d_call: -
v_call: TRBV5-1
clone_size: -
cdr3_aa: CASSLRASGQRDTQYF
cdr3_nt: TGCGCCAGCAGCTTACGAGCCAGCGGGCAACGGGATACGCAGTATTTT

j_call: TRBJ2-2
d_call: TRBD2
v_call: TRBV25-1
clone_size: few
cdr3_aa: CASSEYLGREAGELFF
cdr3_nt: TGTGCCAGCAGTGAATACCTCGGGAGGGAAGCCGGGGAGCTGTTTTTT

j_call: TRBJ1-2
d_call: TRBD1
v_call: TRBV7-2
clone_size: few
cdr3_aa: CASSSGTGRLRYGYTF
cdr3_nt: TGTGCCAGCAGCTCCGGGACAGGGAGGTTACGGTATGGCTACACCTTC

j_call: TRBJ1-5
d_call: -
v_call: TRBV30
clone_size: few
cdr3_aa: CAWSALNFDQPQHF
cdr3_nt: TGTGCCTGGAGTGCCCTTAACTTTGATCAGCCCCAGCATTTT

j_call: TRBJ2-7
d_call: TRBD1
v_call: TRBV30
clone_size: few
cdr3_aa: CAWSPRTGGYEQYF
cdr3_nt: TGTGCCTGGAGTCCTCGGACAGGGGGCTACGAGCAGTACTTC

j_call: TRBJ2-6
d_call: -
v_call: TRBV11-2
clone_size: -
cdr3_aa: CASHKAPGANVLTF
cdr3_nt: TGTGCCTCCCATAAAGCTCCCGGGGCCAACGTCCTGACTTTC

j_call: TRBJ1-5
d_call: TRBD1
v_call: TRBV28
clone_size: few
cdr3_aa: CASSPGDRDAQPQHF
cdr3_nt: TGTGCCAGCAGTCCCGGGGACAGGGACGCGCAGCCCCAGCATTTT

j_call: TRBJ1-2
d_call: TRBD1
v_call: TRBV7-9
clone_size: few
cdr3_aa: CASSSGGPLYGYTF
cdr3_nt: TGTGCCAGCAGCTCAGGGGGTCCTCTCTATGGCTACACCTTC

j_call: TRBJ2-1
d_call: -
v_call: TRBV25-1
clone_size: few
cdr3_aa: CASSEPRLPYNEQFF
cdr3_nt: TGTGCCAGCAGTGAGCCGCGGCTTCCATACAATGAGCAGTTCTTC

j_call: TRBJ2-2
d_call: -
v_call: TRBV9
clone_size: -
cdr3_aa: CASSAGTKNTGELFF
cdr3_nt: TGTGCCAGCAGCGCCGGGACAAAGAACACCGGGGAGCTGTTTTTT

j_call: TRBJ2-7
d_call: TRBD1
v_call: TRBV30
clone_size: -
cdr3_aa: CAWSGGGSSYEQYF
cdr3_nt: TGTGCCTGGAGTGGAGGGGGCAGCTCCTACGAGCAGTACTTC

j_call: TRBJ2-1
d_call: -
v_call: TRBV7-2
clone_size: few
cdr3_aa: CASSLGLFNEQFF
cdr3_nt: TGTGCCAGCAGCTTGGGACTCTTCAATGAGCAGTTCTTC

j_call: TRBJ2-3
d_call: -
v_call: TRBV28
clone_size: few
cdr3_aa: CASFEWATDTQYF
cdr3_nt: TGTGCCAGCTTTGAGTGGGCCACAGATACGCAGTATTTT

j_call: TRBJ1-1
d_call: -
v_call: TRBV6-5
clone_size: -
cdr3_aa: CASSLDGSVKAFF
cdr3_nt: TGTGCCAGCAGTCTCGACGGAAGCGTCAAAGCTTTCTTT

j_call: TRBJ2-1
d_call: TRBD2
v_call: TRBV6-5
clone_size: few
cdr3_aa: CASSYSAGENEQFF
cdr3_nt: TGTGCCAGCAGTTACTCTGCGGGAGAGAATGAGCAGTTCTTC

j_call: TRBJ2-3
d_call: -
v_call: TRBV4-2
clone_size: -
cdr3_aa: CASGRTTVTDTQYF
cdr3_nt: TGTGCCAGCGGACGGACTACCGTCACAGATACGCAGTATTTT

j_call: TRBJ1-1
d_call: -
v_call: TRBV6-5
clone_size: -
cdr3_aa: CASSKTANTEAFF
cdr3_nt: TGTGCCAGCAGCAAGACAGCAAACACTGAAGCTTTCTTT

j_call: TRBJ2-7
d_call: -
v_call: TRBV6-5
clone_size: -
cdr3_aa: CASSYSDGAIYEQYF
cdr3_nt: TGTGCCAGCAGTTACTCAGACGGAGCTATCTACGAGCAGTACTTC

j_call: TRBJ2-7
d_call: TRBD2
v_call: TRBV28
clone_size: -
cdr3_aa: CASSPGLAGGEQYF
cdr3_nt: TGTGCCAGCAGTCCGGGACTAGCGGGAGGAGAGCAGTACTTC

j_call: TRBJ2-1
d_call: TRBD1
v_call: TRBV9
clone_size: few
cdr3_aa: CASSAPGTGGWNEQFF
cdr3_nt: TGTGCCAGCAGCGCCCCCGGGACAGGGGGCTGGAATGAGCAGTTCTTC

j_call: TRBJ2-1
d_call: TRBD2
v_call: TRBV11-2
clone_size: few
cdr3_aa: CASSRRLGLALNEQFF
cdr3_nt: TGTGCCAGCAGCCGAAGGCTCGGACTAGCGCTCAATGAGCAGTTCTTC

j_call: TRBJ2-6
d_call: -
v_call: TRBV30
clone_size: few
cdr3_aa: CAWLTESGSGANVLTF
cdr3_nt: TGTGCCTGGTTAACAGAGAGTGGCTCTGGGGCCAACGTCCTGACTTTC

j_call: TRBJ2-1
d_call: TRBD2
v_call: TRBV25-1
clone_size: few
cdr3_aa: CASRDRAGLDNEQFF
cdr3_nt: TGTGCCAGCAGGGATAGGGCCGGACTAGACAATGAGCAGTTCTTC

j_call: TRBJ1-2
d_call: TRBD1
v_call: TRBV11-2
clone_size: -
cdr3_aa: CASSRQGFDGYTF
cdr3_nt: TGTGCCAGCAGCCGACAGGGTTTCGATGGCTACACCTTC

j_call: TRBJ2-7
d_call: TRBD2
v_call: TRBV18
clone_size: -
cdr3_aa: CASSPVGTSGTYEQYF
cdr3_nt: TGTGCCAGCTCACCGGTGGGGACTAGCGGAACCTACGAGCAGTACTTC

j_call: TRBJ2-1
d_call: TRBD1
v_call: TRBV5-1
clone_size: -
cdr3_aa: CASSLLTGTGVGNEQFF
cdr3_nt: TGCGCCAGCAGCTTGTTAACCGGGACAGGGGTTGGCAATGAGCAGTTCTTC

j_call: TRBJ2-3
d_call: TRBD2
v_call: TRBV5-4
clone_size: -
cdr3_aa: CASSLKGSSGSRTDTQYF
cdr3_nt: TGTGCCAGCAGCTTGAAGGGTTCTAGCGGGAGTCGAACAGATACGCAGTATTTT

j_call: TRBJ2-2
d_call: -
v_call: TRBV9
clone_size: few
cdr3_aa: CASSVGFGMSGAATGELFF
cdr3_nt: TGTGCCAGCAGCGTAGGTTTCGGGATGAGCGGAGCTGCCACCGGGGAGCTGTTTTTT

j_call: TRBJ1-2
d_call: -
v_call: TRBV4-1
clone_size: -
cdr3_aa: CASSQGGAGTYGYTF
cdr3_nt: TGCGCCAGCAGCCAAGGCGGCGCGGGAACCTATGGCTACACCTTC

j_call: TRBJ2-7
d_call: -
v_call: TRBV28
clone_size: -
cdr3_aa: CASRRGLVYEQYF
cdr3_nt: TGTGCCAGCAGGAGGGGACTTGTGTACGAGCAGTACTTC

j_call: TRBJ2-3
d_call: TRBD2
v_call: TRBV5-1
clone_size: -
cdr3_aa: CASSWRLAGVTDTQYF
cdr3_nt: TGCGCCAGCAGCTGGAGACTAGCGGGTGTCACAGATACGCAGTATTTT

j_call: TRBJ1-2
d_call: TRBD1
v_call: TRBV4-1
clone_size: -
cdr3_aa: CASSPRRPGQGKVTDYGYTF
cdr3_nt: TGCGCCAGCAGCCCGAGACGCCCGGGACAGGGAAAGGTGACGGACTATGGCTACACCTTC

j_call: TRBJ1-5
d_call: -
v_call: TRBV19
clone_size: -
cdr3_aa: CASSIAGPQHF
cdr3_nt: TGTGCCAGTAGTATCGCGGGGCCCCAGCATTTT

j_call: TRBJ2-1
d_call: TRBD2
v_call: TRBV14
clone_size: few
cdr3_aa: CASSRGGSESYNEQFF
cdr3_nt: TGTGCCAGCAGCCGGGGGGGGAGCGAATCCTACAATGAGCAGTTCTTC

j_call: TRBJ2-3
d_call: TRBD1
v_call: TRBV5-4
clone_size: few
cdr3_aa: CASSVRDRGRSGDTQYF
cdr3_nt: TGTGCCAGCAGCGTCCGGGACAGGGGGAGAAGCGGAGATACGCAGTATTTT

j_call: TRBJ2-7
d_call: TRBD1
v_call: TRBV28
clone_size: few
cdr3_aa: CATIPGQGGEQYF
cdr3_nt: TGTGCCACGATACCGGGACAGGGGGGCGAGCAGTACTTC